The rows below give T cell receptor beta chains drawn from one sample of a study of control samples from healthy donors and cancer patients. Here immunoSEQ multiplex PCR was the method, and the copy in TCRdb shows in-frame clones only, minus some. This table has over 90,000 clones, about 91% appearing once. Sequencing input: blood. The source is a woman in her late teens or twenties in good health. CDR3s include the opening cysteine and the closing phenylalanine or tryptophan. The D gene is left open where the match is weak. Some rows mark clone size as missing; the rest say once, few, many or name a class of expanded clone.

>TRBJ2-7|TRBV10-3|-|-
CAVASGAIYEQYF
TGTGCCGTAGCCAGCGGAGCCATCTACGAGCAGTACTTC
>TRBJ1-1|TRBV7-9|-|-
CASSRNTGRHTEAFF
TGTGCCAGCAGCCGTAACACAGGGAGGCACACTGAAGCTTTCTTT
>TRBJ2-7|TRBV19|-|once
CASSSFAAYEQYF
TGTGCCAGTAGTAGTTTTGCGGCCTACGAGCAGTACTTC
>TRBJ2-2|TRBV6-1|-|-
CASSDDMNTGELFF
TGTGCCAGCAGTGATGATATGAACACCGGGGAGCTGTTTTTT
>TRBJ2-3|TRBV3-1/TRBV3-2|-|-
CASRLEGDTQYF
TGTGCCAGCAGACTCGAGGGAGATACGCAGTATTTT
>TRBJ2-2|TRBV19|TRBD1|-
CASSAQGAPGELFF
TGTGCCAGTAGTGCCCAGGGGGCCCCCGGGGAGCTGTTTTTT
>TRBJ2-1|TRBV10-1|-|-
CASSLDAYNEQFF
TGCGCCAGCAGTTTGGATGCCTACAATGAGCAGTTCTTC
>TRBJ1-2|TRBV14|TRBD1|-
CASSRALRTGGGNYGYTF
TGTGCCAGCAGCCGAGCACTTCGGACAGGGGGCGGCAACTATGGCTACACCTTC
>TRBJ1-6|TRBV4-1|-|-
CASSQAREYNSPLHF
TGCGCCAGCAGCCAAGCTAGGGAATATAATTCACCCCTCCACTTT
>TRBJ2-7|TRBV29-1|TRBD2|-
CSVERGTSGRYEQYF
TGCAGCGTCGAGCGGGGGACTAGCGGGAGATACGAGCAGTACTTC
>TRBJ2-5|TRBV7-2|-|-
CASSSRETQYF
TGTGCCAGCAGCTCCCGAGAGACCCAGTACTTC